The rows below give T cell receptor beta chains drawn from one sample of a study of siplizumab effects on memory and regulatory T cells. Repertoires were generated with immunoSEQ multiplex PCR, while TCRdb's copy carries only in-frame clones and drops some. The table has 90,000 to 110,000 clones, about 92% seen once; the top ten hold 0.32%. Sequencing input: CD4+ T cells sorted from blood. The source of these receptors is a human donor in good health. The CDR3 runs from the conserved cysteine through the conserved F or W. D genes are given only for firm matches. Some rows mark clone size as missing; the rest say once, few, many or name a class of expanded clone.

J	length	D	V	size	DNA	CDR3
TRBJ1-1	15	.	TRBV4-2	.	TGTGCCAGCAGCCAAGACCCTCAGAGGAACACTGAAGCTTTCTTT	CASSQDPQRNTEAFF
TRBJ2-5	15	TRBD2	TRBV9	.	TGTGCCAGCAGCGCCCGACTAGCGAAGGGAGAGACCCAGTACTTC	CASSARLAKGETQYF
TRBJ2-5	14	TRBD2	TRBV5-4	once	TGTGCCAGCAGCTTGGTGGGGACTAGAGAGACCCAGTACTTC	CASSLVGTRETQYF
TRBJ1-1	15	.	TRBV5-1	.	TGCGCCAGCAGCTTAAAACAAGGGCTGAACACTGAAGCTTTCTTT	CASSLKQGLNTEAFF
TRBJ1-2	14	TRBD1	TRBV19	once	TGTGCCAGTAGTATTGCCGGGACAGTCTATGGCTACACCTTC	CASSIAGTVYGYTF
TRBJ1-2	14	.	TRBV4-2	.	TGTGCCAGCAGCCCCGAAAGAGCTAACTATGGCTACACCTTC	CASSPERANYGYTF
TRBJ2-3	15	.	TRBV7-6	.	TGTGCCAGCAGCTTACGGGGGGCTGGCACAGATACGCAGTATTTT	CASSLRGAGTDTQYF
TRBJ2-7	11	TRBD1	TRBV20-1	.	TGCAGTGCTAGCCCAGGGGGCGAGCAGTACTTC	CSASPGGEQYF
TRBJ1-6	14	.	TRBV6-6	.	TGTGCCAGCAGTTACGGACAGCTCGGCTCACCCCTCCACTTT	CASSYGQLGSPLHF
TRBJ2-7	16	.	TRBV4-2	.	TGTGCCAGCAGCCAAGGAAGGGCAGGAGCACCCTACGAGCAGTACTTC	CASSQGRAGAPYEQYF
TRBJ1-5	14	.	TRBV2	.	TGTGCCAGCAGTGAACGGTTGGCCGGGGGGCCCCAGCATTTT	CASSERLAGGPQHF
TRBJ2-2	16	TRBD2	TRBV6-1	.	TGTGCCAGCAGTGCGCTAGCGGGAGTAAACACCGGGGAGCTGTTTTTT	CASSALAGVNTGELFF
TRBJ1-1	14	.	TRBV30	.	TGTGCCTGGAGGAAAGTAGGTACGTCCTATGAAGCTTTCTTT	CAWRKVGTSYEAFF
TRBJ1-3	16	.	TRBV18	.	TGTGCCAGCTCCCCGGCGGGGCCCCCCTCTGGAAACACCATATATTTT	CASSPAGPPSGNTIYF
TRBJ2-7	14	TRBD2	TRBV13	.	TGTGCCAGCAGTTCAAGCGGGAGAGTTTCCGAGCAGTACTTC	CASSSSGRVSEQYF
TRBJ2-3	14	.	TRBV9	.	TGTGCCAGCAGCTACGCACTTAGCACAGATACGCAGTATTTT	CASSYALSTDTQYF
TRBJ2-2	15	.	TRBV7-8	.	TGTGCCAGCAGCTTATTAGGGGGAACCACCGGGGAGCTGTTTTTT	CASSLLGGTTGELFF
TRBJ2-5	14	.	TRBV9	.	TGTGCCAGCAGCGTAGGAGGGAATGGAGAGACCCAGTACTTC	CASSVGGNGETQYF
TRBJ2-5	16	TRBD2	TRBV11-2	.	TGTGCCAGCAGTCTTCAAAGCGGGGGGGTCCAAGAGACCCAGTACTTC	CASSLQSGGVQETQYF
TRBJ2-3	13	.	TRBV18	.	TGTGCCAGCTCACCACCGAACGGAGATACGCAGTATTTT	CASSPPNGDTQYF
TRBJ2-5	16	TRBD2	TRBV11-2	.	TGTGCCAGCAGCTCGACTAGCGGGGGGGCCGGAGAGACCCAGTACTTC	CASSSTSGGAGETQYF
TRBJ2-1	14	.	TRBV6-5	.	TGTGCCAGCAGTTACGCGGCAGATTACAATGAGCAGTTCTTC	CASSYAADYNEQFF
TRBJ1-1	13	TRBD1	TRBV5-1	.	TGCGCCAGCAGCAGACAGGGGCGGACTGAAGCTTTCTTT	CASSRQGRTEAFF
TRBJ1-2	16	.	TRBV4-1	.	TGCGCCAGCAGCCAAGATGCGGGAGTTGGGGTCTATGGCTACACCTTC	CASSQDAGVGVYGYTF
TRBJ2-5	14	TRBD1	TRBV6-6	.	TGTGCCAGCAGAAGGGGGACAGGGCAAGAGACCCAGTACTTC	CASRRGTGQETQYF
TRBJ2-1	16	.	TRBV7-3	.	TGTGCCAGCAGCTTAACTAGCGACTCCTCCTACAATGAGCAGTTCTTC	CASSLTSDSSYNEQFF
TRBJ1-6	15	.	TRBV5-4	.	TGTGCCAGCAGCTTGGAGAGTACCTATAATTCACCCCTCCACTTT	CASSLESTYNSPLHF
TRBJ2-7	15	TRBD2	TRBV6-1	.	TGTGCCAGCATCCTGGGGACTAGCGCATCCTACGAGCAGTACTTC	CASILGTSASYEQYF
TRBJ1-2	13	.	TRBV30	.	TGTGCCTGGAGTGTAAGCGCAGGCTATGGCTACACCTTC	CAWSVSAGYGYTF
TRBJ1-6	14	.	TRBV5-1	.	TGCGCCAGCAGCTTCGGTACAAATAATTCACCCCTCCACTTT	CASSFGTNNSPLHF
TRBJ2-5	16	.	TRBV25-1	.	TGTGCCAGCAGTGGTCGGAGCGAGGGCCTGGGAGAGACCCAGTACTTC	CASSGRSEGLGETQYF
TRBJ2-2	14	.	TRBV5-1	.	TGCGCCAGCAGCTTGAAACAGTACACCGGGGAGCTGTTTTTT	CASSLKQYTGELFF
TRBJ2-3	15	.	TRBV18	.	TGTGCCAGCTCAGCGCCCGGGACCGGCACAGATACGCAGTATTTT	CASSAPGTGTDTQYF
TRBJ2-7	15	TRBD2	TRBV4-3	.	TGCGCCAGCAGCCACCCCGGGACTAGCAGTTACGAGCAGTACTTC	CASSHPGTSSYEQYF
TRBJ1-1	16	TRBD1	TRBV11-2	.	TGTGCCAGCAGCCCGTGGACAGGCGAAATGAACACTGAAGCTTTCTTT	CASSPWTGEMNTEAFF
TRBJ2-5	16	.	TRBV4-1	once	TGCGCCAGCAGCCAATCCGCCGGACTGATTCGGGAGACCCAGTACTTC	CASSQSAGLIRETQYF
TRBJ2-2	18	.	TRBV18	.	TGTGCCAGCTCAAACCTCGGCCCTCCTGGCGGAAACACCGGGGAGCTGTTTTTT	CASSNLGPPGGNTGELFF
TRBJ2-3	13	.	TRBV5-4	.	TGTGCCAGCAGCTTATCGGGCACAGATACGCAGTATTTT	CASSLSGTDTQYF
TRBJ2-1	14	TRBD1	TRBV11-2	.	TGTGCCAGCAGCACCAGGACAGGGGGCAATGAGCAGTTCTTC	CASSTRTGGNEQFF
TRBJ2-5	14	.	TRBV2	.	TGTGCCAGCAGTGCCATACTAGCATCGGAGACCCAGTACTTC	CASSAILASETQYF
TRBJ2-3	14	.	TRBV15	.	TGTGCCACCAGCAGTTTAGAGGGCGCAGATACGCAGTATTTT	CATSSLEGADTQYF
TRBJ2-3	12	.	TRBV9	.	TGTGCCAGCAGCGTTAGCACAGATACGCAGTATTTT	CASSVSTDTQYF
TRBJ2-1	15	.	TRBV6-5	.	TGTGCCAGCAGTTACGCGGGGGCCTCCTACAATGAGCAGTTCTTC	CASSYAGASYNEQFF
TRBJ1-2	13	TRBD1	TRBV6-1	.	TGTGCCGGGGATGGGACAGAGCTCTATGGCTACACCTTC	CAGDGTELYGYTF
TRBJ2-3	16	TRBD2	TRBV4-1	.	TGCGCCAGCAGCCGACTATCAGCGGGAGGGGCAGATACGCAGTATTTT	CASSRLSAGGADTQYF
TRBJ2-7	13	.	TRBV9	.	TGTGCCAGCAGCGCGGACTCGACCTACGAGCAGTACTTC	CASSADSTYEQYF
TRBJ1-2	14	.	TRBV7-2	.	TGTGCCAGCAGCAGAGGCAGCGGGGCTCGTGGCTACACCTTC	CASSRGSGARGYTF
TRBJ2-3	13	.	TRBV19	.	TGTGCCAGTGCTCCGGGATACACAGATACGCAGTATTTT	CASAPGYTDTQYF
TRBJ1-1	14	TRBD1	TRBV2	.	TGTGCCAGCAGTGGGACAGGTAGTAGCACTGAAGCTTTCTTT	CASSGTGSSTEAFF
TRBJ2-3	15	.	TRBV9	.	TGTGCCAGCAGCGTAGCGCAGGAGATCACAGATACGCAGTATTTT	CASSVAQEITDTQYF
TRBJ1-1	16	TRBD1	TRBV6-5	.	TGTGCCAGCAGTTACTACGGACAGGGACGAGTCACTGAAGCTTTCTTT	CASSYYGQGRVTEAFF
TRBJ2-6	15	.	TRBV18	.	TGTGCCAGCTCACCCTCCGGCTCTGGGGCCAACGTCCTGACTTTC	CASSPSGSGANVLTF
TRBJ2-6	19	.	TRBV7-6	.	TGTGCCAGCAGCGCCCCGTTTGATTTGAAACGGGCTGGGGCCAACGTCCTGACTTTC	CASSAPFDLKRAGANVLTF
TRBJ2-5	16	.	TRBV19	.	TGTGCCAGTAGTCACGTAACAGGGTCCCCACAAGAGACCCAGTACTTC	CASSHVTGSPQETQYF